The present TCR beta chain was sequenced within a study of blood T cell repertoires in COVID-19. TCRdb keeps only in-frame clones here, not all; method: immunoSEQ multiplex PCR. Of about 190,000 clones in the sample, less than 80% were seen once. The V gene end was trimmed by 0 bases and the J gene end by 4 bases; junction bases not matched to a gene: 2. The CDR3 has 15 amino acids. The germline gives CDR1 MNHEY, CDR2 SVGEGT. This chain links TRBV6-2 or TRBV6-3 with TRBJ2-3, with 9 positions matching TRBD2. This clonotype was obtained from a middle-aged man who had recovered from COVID-19. Sequencing was done on a sample of peripheral blood. The CDR3 is CASSYSAGGADTQYF. As DNA, the CDR3 is TGTGCCAGCAGTTACTCGGCGGGGGGGGCAGATACGCAGTATTTT.